What follows are 24 T cell receptor beta chains derived from one specimen sequenced in a study of shared clonotypes between healthy human individuals. The data were produced by immunoSEQ multiplex PCR, yet TCRdb's version contains in-frame clones alone and is incomplete. The repertoire holds 600,000 to 750,000 clones, with 90% as singletons. What was sequenced was memory CD8+ T cells from PBMCs. Subset given: CD45RO+ cells pooled with CCR7-negative TemRA cells. All receptors come from a man between 18 and 29 years old in good health. Some clones in this sample may be carry-over from other donors' samples.

V usage is TRBV30 and J usage is TRBJ2-7; 8 bases are shared with TRBD1. The V gene's germline CDR1 is GTSNPN and CDR2 SVGIG (reference sequence). V lost 2 bases and J lost 1; bases outside the gene matches: 4. The CDR3 runs to 14 residues. This chain's CDR3 is CAWSFGQGSYEQYF. DNA for the CDR3: TGTGCCTGGAGTTTTGGACAGGGATCCTACGAGCAGTACTTC. Full variable domain (missing parts from reference TRBV30 and TRBJ2-7): SQTIHQWPATLVQPVGSPLSLECTVEGTSNPNLYWYRQAAGRGLQLLFYSVGIGQISSEVPQNLSASRPQDRQFILSSKKLLLSDSGFYLCAWSFGQGSYEQYFGPGTRLTVT.

This chain links TRBV4-1 with TRBJ2-7; unclear D gene. This CDR3 has 14 residues. V was cut by 2 bases and J by 2 bases, with 10 bases left in between. The V gene's germline CDR1 is MGHRA and CDR2 YSYEKL. CDR3 in DNA: TGCGCCAGCAGCCAACGAGGATACCCCTACGAGCAGTACTTC. This translates into CASSQRGYPYEQYF.

The gene calls are TRBV28 and TRBJ1-1; D may be TRBD1 (6 bases). Germline values: CDR1 MDHEN, CDR2 SYDVKM. The CDR3 covers 14 residues. Trimming removed 3 bases at V and 8 bases at J, with 16 bases between. CDR3 amino acids: CASSLVGGTGEAFF. The CDR3 coding sequence is TGTGCCAGCAGTTTGGTAGGGGGGACCGGGGAAGCTTTCTTT. Based on the CDR3 plus reference TRBV28 and TRBJ1-1, the full variable domain is DVKVTQSSRYLVKRTGEKVFLECVQDMDHENMFWYRQDPGLGLRLIYFSYDVKMKEKGDIPEGYSVSREKKERFSLILESASTNQTSMYLCASSLVGGTGEAFFGQGTRLTVV.

This clone occurred a few times. The chain recombines TRBV19 with TRBJ2-3; TRBD1 is a possible D gene (7 bases). The CDR3 has 16 amino acids. Trimming stripped 3 bases from V and 4 bases from J, with 17 bases between. CDR1 and CDR2 (germline): LNHDA, SQIVND (reference sequence). The DNA of the CDR3 is TGTGCCAGTAGTATTTCGGAGGGGGCGTGGGCAGATACGCAGTATTTT. Translating gives CASSISEGAWADTQYF. The whole variable domain, remainder taken from reference TRBV19 and TRBJ2-3, is DGGITQSPKYLFRKEGQNVTLSCEQNLNHDAMYWYRQDPGQGLRLIYYSQIVNDFQKGDIAEGYSVSREKKESFPLTVTSAQKNPTAFYLCASSISEGAWADTQYFGPGTRLTVL.

The chain links TRBV10-3 to TRBJ2-7; 9 bases match TRBD1. This CDR3 has 15 residues. The V and J ends lost 11 bases and 3 bases, in that order; junction bases with no gene match: 14. CDR1 is ENHRY, CDR2 SYGVKD, per germline. This chain's CDR3 is CASGVAGTGLYEQYF. The CDR3, as DNA: TGTGCCTCCGGCGTGGCCGGGACAGGGCTCTACGAGCAGTACTTC.

On this clone itself: Germline and junction disagree at one end, which may indicate a read error. The chain combines TRBV11-1 with TRBJ2-7; D may be TRBD2 (5 bases). CDR3 length equals 15 residues. Germline V gene data show CDR1 as SGHAT and CDR2 as FQDESV (reference sequence). In DNA, the CDR3 is TGTGCCAGCAGCCTAGCTAATCGGGGAGCCTACGAGCAGTACTTC. Translating it yields CASSLANRGAYEQYF.

This chain joins TRBV5-4 and TRBJ2-7; perhaps TRBD2 as D (6 bases). V dropped 7 bases and J dropped 4 bases, with 18 bases sitting between them. The CDR3 is 14 residues long. Germline V gene sequence: CDR1 SGHNT, CDR2 YYREEE (reference sequence). The CDR3 DNA reads as TGTGCCAGCGCCATCTATGCCAGCGGGTACGAGCAGTACTTC. Translating gives CASAIYASGYEQYF.

The V gene is TRBV7-3, the J gene TRBJ2-1; maybe TRBD1 (6 bases). The V gene's germline CDR1 is SGHTA and CDR2 FQGTGA. Trimming took off 5 bases at V and 7 bases at J, with 12 bases between the two ends. This CDR3 is 13 amino acids long. The CDR3 region has the DNA TGTGCCAGCAGCGTAAGGACAGTTAATGAGCAGTTCTTC. It encodes CASSVRTVNEQFF.

This rearrangement joins TRBV7-9 to TRBJ2-7; 8 bases align to TRBD1. Looked up from germline, CDR1 is SEHNR and CDR2 is FQNEAQ (reference sequence). Trimming removed 6 bases from V and 2 bases from J; junction bases left unmatched: 12. The CDR3 consists of 16 residues. The CDR3 DNA follows: TGTGCCAGCAGACCTAACGGGACAGGTCGTACCTACGAGCAGTACTTC. Translation gives CASRPNGTGRTYEQYF.

This clone was detected a few times. This chain links TRBV5-1 with TRBJ2-7; no firm D call. CDR3 length: 11 residues. Germline CDR1 and CDR2: SGHRS and YFSETQ. V shed 3 bases and J shed 3 bases, with 4 bases lying between them. This CDR3 is CASSSFYEQYF. CDR3 DNA sequence: TGCGCCAGCAGCTCTTTCTACGAGCAGTACTTC.

The chain is built from TRBV27 and TRBJ1-2, with a weak D call TRBD1 (5 bases). CDR3 length equals 14 residues. The V end lost 3 bases, the J end lost 1 base, and 9 bases lay between the germline ends. Germline CDR1 is MNHEY and CDR2 is SMNVEV (reference sequence). CDR3 DNA sequence: TGTGCCAGCAGTTTGGGACGGTTTAACTATGGCTACACCTTC. Amino acid sequence: CASSLGRFNYGYTF.

This clone was recorded a few times. CDR3 bases: TGTGCCACCAGCAAGTTTGGGGACGGGGAGACCCAGTACTTC. Protein: CATSKFGDGETQYF. The rearrangement uses TRBV15 and TRBJ2-5; either TRBD1 or TRBD2 may supply D (5 bases each). Germline CDR1 and CDR2: LNHNV and YYDKDF (reference sequence). V was trimmed by 4 bases and J by 5 bases, leaving 14 bases between them. This CDR3 region has 14 residues.

The chain is built from TRBV19 and TRBJ2-1; D perhaps matches TRBD1 (5 bases). Trimming shortened V by 5 bases and J by 3 bases, and 8 bases separated the two germline ends. The CDR3 is made up of 13 amino acids. Germline loops: CDR1 LNHDA, CDR2 SQIVND (reference sequence). The CDR3, as DNA: TGTGCCAGTAGTCCGCAGGGCTACAATGAGCAGTTCTTC. Protein sequence: CASSPQGYNEQFF.

The table lists this clone with a count of one. This sequence joins TRBV4-1 and TRBJ2-3; 7 bases map to TRBD1. J was trimmed by 2 bases and V by 4 bases; bases with no gene match: 15. CDR1 and CDR2 (germline): MGHRA, YSYEKL. The CDR3 is made up of 18 amino acids. In DNA, the CDR3 is TGCGCCAGCAGCCCCGACAGGGCGCTCATCGAGATCACAGATACGCAGTATTTT. This codes for CASSPDRALIEITDTQYF.

This clone was seen once. The chain combines TRBV7-9 with TRBJ2-7; no clear D. This CDR3 spans 13 amino acids. Trimming took 5 bases from V and 3 from J, leaving 11 bases between them. Germline-derived CDR1 and CDR2 are SEHNR and FQNEAQ (reference sequence). The CDR3 reads CASSQKYFYEQYF. The CDR3 bases are TGTGCCAGCAGCCAAAAGTACTTCTACGAGCAGTACTTC.

V usage is TRBV5-4 and J usage is TRBJ2-5; D may correspond to TRBD1 or TRBD2 (5 bases each). V lost 4 bases and J lost 3, with 13 bases in between. Germline V gene sequence: CDR1 SGHNT, CDR2 YYREEE (reference sequence). The CDR3 covers 14 residues. The CDR3 DNA is TGTGCCAGCAGCACGGGACCTCGGAAAGAGACCCAGTACTTC. Its protein product is CASSTGPRKETQYF.

The chain joins TRBV5-4 to TRBJ1-2, with 8 bases lining up with TRBD1. Germline values: CDR1 SGHNT, CDR2 YYREEE (reference sequence). The CDR3 runs to 15 residues. V shed 4 bases, J shed 8 bases, and the junction held 13 bases outside the gene matches. The CDR3 region has the DNA TGTGCCAGCAGCCCCGCTCTGCAGGGGGCTCGGGGCTACACCTTC. Its translation: CASSPALQGARGYTF.

The chain employs TRBV10-3 and TRBJ2-1, with D possibly being TRBD2 (7 bases). Between the trimmed V and J ends, which lost 0 bases and 8 bases, there was a span of 17 bases. This CDR3 is built from 16 residues. CDR1 is ENHRY and CDR2 is SYGVKD in the germline V gene. The CDR3 sequence: CAISESQRDMLYEQFF. The CDR3 region has the DNA TGTGCCATCAGTGAGTCCCAGCGGGACATGCTATATGAGCAGTTCTTC.

V is TRBV19 and J is TRBJ2-5, with TRBD1 identical over 7 bases. Looked up from germline, CDR1 is LNHDA and CDR2 is SQIVND (reference sequence). There are 14 residues in the CDR3. Trimming removed 4 bases from V and 1 base from J; junction bases left unmatched: 3. CDR3 in DNA: TGTGCCAGTAGTACTCGGGACAGCCAAGAGACCCAGTACTTC. It encodes CASSTRDSQETQYF.

V usage is TRBV5-3 and J usage is TRBJ1-2, with D hard to call. TRBV5-3 is an open reading frame whose function is uncertain. Trimming removed 7 bases at V and 4 bases at J, with 20 bases between. The CDR3 spans 15 residues. The CDR3 protein is CARCNLVRKTYGYTF. Written as DNA, the CDR3 is TGTGCCAGATGCAATCTGGTGAGAAAGACCTATGGCTACACCTTC.

This chain uses TRBV6-1 with TRBJ2-7; a weak D match, TRBD1 (6 bases). This CDR3 is 13 amino acids long. In germline, CDR1 is MNHNS, CDR2 SASEGT. V lost 6 bases and J 5 bases, leaving 14 bases between the germline ends. CDR3 sequence (DNA): TGTGCCAGCAGGAGGGGGTTACTCCACGAGCAGTACTTC. Protein sequence: CASRRGLLHEQYF.

The chain joins TRBV25-1 to TRBJ2-2; no clear D. CDR1 is MGHDK and CDR2 is SYGVNS in the germline V gene. The CDR3 runs to 11 residues. V was trimmed by 7 bases and J by 1 base, leaving 1 base between them. CDR3 loop: CASMNTGELFF. The CDR3 DNA sequence: TGTGCCAGCATGAACACCGGGGAGCTGTTTTTT.

The chain is built from TRBV29-1 and TRBJ1-4; 9 bases are shared with TRBD1. The CDR3 totals 14 residues. The germline V gene has CDR1 SQVTM and CDR2 ANQGSEA. V was clipped by 3 bases and J by 5 bases; unmatched bases: 4. The CDR3 coding sequence is TGCAGCGTTGACCCCGGGACAGGGAATGAAAAACTGTTTTTT. It translates to CSVDPGTGNEKLFF.

The V call is TRBV27, the J call TRBJ1-2, with a weak D call TRBD1 (5 bases). This CDR3 has 15 residues. Per the germline V gene, CDR1 is MNHEY and CDR2 is SMNVEV (reference sequence). Trimming removed 2 bases from V and 0 bases from J, with 10 bases in between. CDR3 protein: CASSLLQGSNYGYTF. CDR3 DNA: TGTGCCAGCAGTTTACTTCAGGGTTCTAACTATGGCTACACCTTC.